This TCR beta chain was identified during a study of T-cell reconstitution after alpha-beta-depleted transplantation in children. Preparing the TCRbeta library involved the use of unique molecular identifiers. TCRdb fed the PCR reads into MiXCR, producing one record per CDR3 protein. The sample records about 600,000 distinct CDR3 sequences, under 15% being singletons. This clonotype was picked up a small number of times. The germline V gene encodes CDR1 MDHEN and CDR2 SYDVKM. The length of the CDR3 is 11 residues. The ends were cut back, 6 bases at V and 13 bases at J, with 10 bases in the middle. This TCR came from a male patient aged 10 to 17 who had a stem cell transplant for acute myeloid leukemia, so the T cells may come from the graft donor. The sequences come from PBMCs, mostly from graft donor cells, collected 360 days after TCRalphabeta/CD19-depleted stem cell transplant. The gene calls are TRBV28 and TRBJ1-6; D is unresolved. CDR3 sequence reads: CASRALSPLHF. CDR3 coding DNA: TGTGCCAGCAGGGCACTTTCTCCCCTCCACTTT.